This TCR beta chain was identified during a study of cytomegalovirus exposure and HLA in healthy donors. Study conclusions and caveats: Rarity characterized most TCR sequences, yet some public TCRs appeared in many donors. In a later analysis, a missense DCLRE1C variant was linked to TCR beta V- and J-gene trimming.

The PCR had 60 Vbeta and 13 Jbeta primers. Repertoires were generated with immunoSEQ multiplex PCR, while TCRdb's copy carries only in-frame clones and drops some. Seen here are around 130,000 clones, approximately 72% observed once, and the top ten hold 5.5% to 7.5%. Concerning this clone itself: Its antigen is currently unknown.

The sample consisted of PBMCs. The receptor's source is a woman in her fifties or sixties in good health and CMV-seronegative.

CDR3 amino acids: CSTAGGVNQPQHF. CDR3 DNA: TGCAGCACGGCGGGGGGCGTAAATCAGCCCCAGCATTTT. The chain has TRBV29-1 and TRBJ1-5; D is perhaps TRBD1 (6 bases). CDR1 and CDR2 from the germline V gene are SQVTM and ANQGSEA. The length of the CDR3 is 13 residues. V lost 8 bases and J 4 bases, leaving 15 bases between the germline ends.